This passage covers 32 T cell receptor beta chains from one sample sequenced in a study of T cells in localized non-small cell lung cancer. Profiling relied on immunoSEQ multiplex PCR, and the TCRdb table lists in-frame clones only, not all of them. This sample yields tens of thousands of clones, of which roughly 90% are seen a single time; approximately 3.9% belongs to the top ten. This specimen was peripheral blood mononuclear cells, taken before any cancer treatment. The receptors shown here come from a woman aged 35 to 69 with stage III lung adenocarcinoma.

The CDR3 DNA reads TGTGCCAGCAGCTTGGGGTCTAACCAAGAGACCCAGTACTTC. It codes for CASSLGSNQETQYF. The rearrangement uses TRBV7-8 and TRBJ2-5; the D is unclear. This CDR3 is 14 amino acids long. The germline gives CDR1 SGHVS, CDR2 FQNEAQ. V shed 3 bases and J shed 0 bases, with 8 bases lying between them.

The chain joins TRBV29-1 to TRBJ2-5; possible D gene TRBD1, 6 bases. The V gene's germline CDR1 is SQVTM and CDR2 ANQGSEA. The CDR3 covers 13 residues. V shed 4 bases and J shed 1 base, with 10 bases lying between them. CDR3 loop: CSVGTGFQETQYF. The CDR3 DNA is TGCAGCGTTGGAACAGGGTTCCAAGAGACCCAGTACTTC.

The chain recombines TRBV10-3 with TRBJ2-7; 10 bases are a match to TRBD1. The CDR3 consists of 16 residues. Germline assignment: CDR1 ENHRY and CDR2 SYGVKD. Trimming took 4 bases from V and 7 from J; bases not matched to a gene: 13. CDR3: CAISAAGTGASGEQYF. The CDR3, as DNA: TGTGCCATCAGTGCCGCTGGGACAGGGGCCTCAGGGGAGCAGTACTTC.

The chain recombines TRBV28 with TRBJ1-5; no clear D. Per germline, CDR1 MDHEN and CDR2 SYDVKM. V dropped 5 bases and J dropped 4 bases, with 12 bases sitting between them. This CDR3 region has 14 residues. The chain's CDR3 is CASSNSLENQPQHF. For the CDR3, the DNA is TGTGCCAGCAGTAACTCACTAGAGAATCAGCCCCAGCATTTT.

This chain uses TRBV6-5 with TRBJ1-4, with 12 bases identical to TRBD1. The V and J ends lost 6 bases and 6 bases, in that order; junction bases with no gene match: 2. The CDR3 is made up of 14 amino acids. Germline assignment: CDR1 MNHEY and CDR2 SVGAGI. The DNA for the CDR3 is TGTGCCAGCAGGGGACAGGGGGCTTATGAAAAACTGTTTTTT. As protein: CASRGQGAYEKLFF.

The genes are TRBV7-2 and TRBJ1-1; TRBD1 matches at 8 bases. This CDR3 contains 14 residues. Germline V gene data show CDR1 as SGHTA and CDR2 as FQGNSA. The J segment lost 4 bases and the V segment lost 5 bases, leaving 6 bases of the junction unmatched. The CDR3 region is CASSLWDRSTEAFF. In DNA, the CDR3 is TGTGCCAGCAGCCTGTGGGACAGGTCCACTGAAGCTTTCTTT.

The rearrangement joins TRBV19 to TRBJ2-3; 7 bases agree with TRBD2. V was pared by 6 bases and J by 2 bases, with 14 bases of the junction left unmatched. CDR1 is LNHDA and CDR2 is SQIVND in the germline V gene (reference sequence). The length of the CDR3 is 17 residues. CDR3 residues: CASSTVSSGLLTDTQYF. Written as DNA, the CDR3 is TGTGCCAGTAGCACTGTATCTAGCGGACTTCTCACAGATACGCAGTATTTT.

The sample holds one count of this clone. The V and J genes are TRBV6-5 and TRBJ1-2, with TRBD1 matching 7 bases. The ends lost 4 bases at V and 8 bases at J; junction bases unmatched: 7. The germline V gene has CDR1 MNHEY and CDR2 SVGAGI. There are 13 residues in the CDR3. The CDR3 nucleotides read TGTGCCAGCAGTTCCACAGGGGCCCGGGGCTACACCTTC. Amino acid sequence: CASSSTGARGYTF.

The rearrangement links TRBV27 to TRBJ2-7; 7 nucleotides agree with TRBD1. The J segment lost 5 bases and the V segment lost 6 bases, leaving 4 bases of the junction unmatched. This CDR3 has 12 residues. Germline V lookup: CDR1 MNHEY, CDR2 SMNVEV (reference sequence). The CDR3 sequence: CASSGQAHEQYF. Written as DNA, the CDR3 is TGTGCCAGCAGCGGACAGGCCCACGAGCAGTACTTC.

This chain uses TRBV5-1 with TRBJ2-5, with 8 bases fitting TRBD1. V gave up 4 bases and J gave up 4 bases; unmatched junction bases: 9. The CDR3 has 15 residues. Germline CDR1 is SGHRS and CDR2 is YFSETQ. The CDR3 nucleotides read TGCGCCAGCAGCCTGGACAGGGTCGGGATAGAGACCCAGTACTTC. Its translation is CASSLDRVGIETQYF.

Comment on this clone: The germline gene is not matched at one end of the junction; a read error may be the cause. The chain employs TRBV2 and TRBJ1-1; possible D gene TRBD1, 5 bases. CDR3 length: 13 amino acids. Germline lookup yields CDR1 SNHLY and CDR2 FYNNEI. Here the CDR3 reads CASREGTDYEAFF. In nucleotides, the CDR3 is TGTGCCAGCAGGGAAGGGACCGACTATGAAGCTTTCTTT.

This chain joins TRBV6-1 and TRBJ2-7; 9 positions agree with TRBD2. The J call may be in error: the DNA end matches TRBJ2-1 better. The CDR3 has 15 residues. Germline V gene sequence: CDR1 MNHNS, CDR2 SASEGT. The CDR3 nucleotides are TGTGCCAGTCGCGGGGGACTAGCTTCCTACAATGAGCAGTTCTTC. Protein sequence: CASRGGLASYNEQFF.

This chain connects TRBV27 to TRBJ1-3; 10 bases match TRBD1. Germline V gene sequence: CDR1 MNHEY, CDR2 SMNVEV (reference sequence). V trimming: 4 bases; J trimming: 2 bases; junction bases outside the gene matches: 5. The CDR3 extends over 16 amino acids. In nucleotides, the CDR3 is TGTGCCAGCAGTTACTCCGGGACAGGGGCTGGAAACACCATATATTTT. Amino acids: CASSYSGTGAGNTIYF.

The V call is TRBV5-5, the J call TRBJ1-1, with D perhaps matching TRBD1 (6 bases). Germline V CDR1 and CDR2: SGHKS, YYEKEE (reference sequence). V lost 4 bases, J lost 1 base, and 14 bases lay in between. The CDR3 consists of 15 residues. Written as DNA, the CDR3 is TGTGCCAGCAGCACCGGGGACACGGCGAACACTGAAGCTTTCTTT. It translates to CASSTGDTANTEAFF. Full variable domain (rest looked up from reference TRBV5-5 and TRBJ1-1): DAGVTQSPTHLIKTRGQQVTLRCSPISGHKSVSWYQQVLGQGPQFIFQYYEKEERGRGNFPDRFSARQFPNYSSELNVNALLLGDSALYLCASSTGDTANTEAFFGQGTRLTVV.

J is TRBJ1-5 and V is TRBV28; D may be TRBD1 (6 bases). CDR3 length equals 14 residues. From germline, CDR1 is MDHEN and CDR2 SYDVKM. Trimming pared 2 bases from V and 4 bases from J, leaving 9 bases between. The CDR3 is CASSLRGTNQPQHF. The CDR3 nucleotides are TGTGCCAGCAGTTTAAGGGGGACGAATCAGCCCCAGCATTTT.

The sample holds one count of this clone. This chain links TRBV9 with TRBJ1-2; tentatively, D is TRBD1 (5 bases). The germline V and J ends were trimmed by 3 bases and 0 bases, with 12 bases remaining between them. Germline CDR1 and CDR2: SGDLS and YYNGEE. The CDR3 consists of 15 residues. CDR3 amino acids: CASSAPGTTNYGYTF. DNA for the CDR3: TGTGCCAGCAGCGCCCCCGGGACCACTAACTATGGCTACACCTTC.

The chain couples TRBV4-1 to TRBJ1-5, with D unclear. The CDR3 totals 13 residues. Germline lookup yields CDR1 MGHRA and CDR2 YSYEKL. V lost 4 bases and J lost 4, with 8 bases in between. This CDR3 reads CASSRDMNQPQHF. As DNA, the CDR3 is TGCGCCAGCAGCCGAGATATGAATCAGCCCCAGCATTTT.

This rearrangement joins TRBV5-4 to TRBJ2-2; 9 bases map to TRBD1. Trimming cost V 4 bases and J 6 bases; bases outside gene matches: 7. CDR3 length equals 15 residues. CDR1 SGHNT and CDR2 YYREEE come from the germline V gene (reference sequence). The CDR3 nucleotides are TGTGCCAGCAGCCTACCGGGACAGGGTCCCGGGGAGCTGTTTTTT. Translating gives CASSLPGQGPGELFF.

V usage is TRBV6-1 and J usage is TRBJ2-5; 8 bases align to TRBD1. The CDR3 consists of 17 residues. Germline V gene data show CDR1 as MNHNS and CDR2 as SASEGT. J was trimmed by 5 bases and V by 4 bases; bases with no gene match: 15. The CDR3 region is CASSGRARTGREETQYF. The CDR3 DNA reads TGTGCCAGCAGTGGTAGAGCCAGGACAGGGCGAGAGGAGACCCAGTACTTC.

The V call is TRBV7-2, the J call TRBJ2-7; D unresolved. Trimming cost V 2 bases and J 1 base, with 6 bases left between them. Germline CDR1 and CDR2: SGHTA and FQGNSA. This CDR3 region has 13 residues. CDR3 bases: TGTGCCAGCAGCTTAAAACCGTCCTACGAGCAGTACTTC. This translates into CASSLKPSYEQYF.

The chain recombines TRBV27 with TRBJ2-3; no clear D. The CDR3 sequence is 14 residues long. V gave up 2 bases and J gave up 0 bases, with 6 bases separating them. Germline assignment: CDR1 MNHEY and CDR2 SMNVEV (reference sequence). The CDR3 DNA reads as TGTGCCAGCAGTTTAACGTCTAGCACAGATACGCAGTATTTT. Its translation is CASSLTSSTDTQYF.

This clone was seen once. This chain links TRBV5-5 with TRBJ2-1, with 11 bases aligning to TRBD2. The CDR3 runs to 16 residues. Trimming cost V 4 bases and J 7 bases; bases outside gene matches: 10. Germline values: CDR1 SGHKS, CDR2 YYEKEE (reference sequence). The CDR3 loop is CASSPVLAGAGNEQFF. For the CDR3, the DNA is TGTGCCAGCAGCCCGGTACTAGCGGGGGCGGGAAATGAGCAGTTCTTC.

V gene TRBV27 combines with J gene TRBJ1-1; D might be TRBD1 (6 bases). This CDR3 region has 13 residues. Germline V CDR1 and CDR2: MNHEY, SMNVEV (reference sequence). V gave up 4 bases and J gave up 8 bases, with 14 bases separating them. CDR3 amino acids: CASSYLGAAEAFF. For the CDR3, the DNA is TGTGCCAGCAGTTACTTGGGGGCGGCGGAAGCTTTCTTT.

The chain employs TRBV7-9 and TRBJ1-2; 11 nucleotides align to TRBD1. CDR3 size: 15 residues. The J segment lost 6 bases and the V segment lost 4 bases, leaving 7 bases of the junction unmatched. Germline V gene lookup returns CDR1 SEHNR and CDR2 FQNEAQ (reference sequence). CDR3 nucleotide sequence: TGTGCCAGCAGCTACACCGGGACAGGGGGGGATGGCTACACCTTC. The encoded protein is CASSYTGTGGDGYTF.

The CDR3 region has the DNA TGTGCCAGCAGCGCCCGGGAGGGGGCCTATCAGCCCCAGCATTTT. Its translation: CASSAREGAYQPQHF. J is TRBJ1-5 and V is TRBV9; 7 positions agree with TRBD1. The length of the CDR3 is 15 residues. The V and J ends lost 3 bases and 5 bases, in that order; junction bases with no gene match: 8. Germline lookup yields CDR1 SGDLS and CDR2 YYNGEE.

This chain uses TRBV5-6 with TRBJ2-5; the D gene could be TRBD1 or TRBD2 (6 bases each). There are 14 residues in the CDR3. Germline loops: CDR1 SGHDT, CDR2 YYEEEE. Trimming took 4 bases from V and 1 from J, leaving 11 bases between them. In DNA, the CDR3 is TGTGCCAGCAGCCCGACGGGGGCCCAAGAGACCCAGTACTTC. The encoded protein is CASSPTGAQETQYF.

The J gene is TRBJ2-3, the V gene TRBV19, with TRBD2 as a possible D gene (6 bases). Germline V gives CDR1 LNHDA, CDR2 SQIVND (reference sequence). Deletions cut 1 base from V and 1 base from J, with 6 bases between. The length of the CDR3 is 14 residues. DNA of the CDR3: TGTGCCAGTAGTATAGCGGGAGGCACAGATACGCAGTATTTT. This gives the protein CASSIAGGTDTQYF.

The genes are TRBV5-1 and TRBJ2-1; TRBD2 aligns across 13 bases. Trimming at V came to 4 bases and at J to 4 bases, leaving 2 bases not matched to a gene. This CDR3 spans 15 amino acids. CDR1 SGHRS and CDR2 YFSETQ come from the germline V gene. The CDR3 DNA sequence: TGCGCCAGCAGCCAGGGACTAGCGGGGTACAATGAGCAGTTCTTC. Protein product: CASSQGLAGYNEQFF.

The rearrangement links TRBV5-1 to TRBJ2-7; 9 bases align to TRBD1. Germline V CDR1 and CDR2: SGHRS, YFSETQ. J gave up 2 bases and V 4 bases, and 4 bases lay outside the gene matches. The CDR3 has 14 amino acids. The CDR3 loop is CASSQGQGAYEQYF. CDR3 in DNA: TGCGCCAGCAGCCAGGGACAGGGAGCCTACGAGCAGTACTTC.

This rearrangement joins TRBV6-6 to TRBJ2-2, with D perhaps matching TRBD1 (6 bases). Per germline, CDR1 MNHNY and CDR2 SVGAGI (reference sequence). Deletions cut 5 bases from V and 3 bases from J, with 13 bases between. The CDR3 spans 15 residues. CDR3 DNA: TGTGCCAGCAGTGAGCAGGGGACCGACACCGGGGAGCTGTTTTTT. It translates to CASSEQGTDTGELFF.

This clone has just one count. The genes are TRBV25-1 and TRBJ1-1; D not resolved. The V gene's germline CDR1 is MGHDK and CDR2 SYGVNS. This CDR3 contains 13 residues. The V end lost 6 bases, the J end lost 2 bases, and 10 bases lay between the germline ends. The CDR3: CASSEQANTEAFF. DNA for the CDR3: TGTGCCAGCAGCGAGCAGGCAAACACTGAAGCTTTCTTT.

The genes are TRBV4-2 and TRBJ1-5; D remains ambiguous. The V gene lost 5 bases and the J gene lost 1 base, with 15 bases spanning the gap. Germline loops: CDR1 LGHNA, CDR2 YNFKEQ. The CDR3 covers 16 residues. CDR3 DNA sequence: TGTGCCAGCAGCTTGTCACCTGTCTGGAGCAATCAGCCCCAGCATTTT. Residues: CASSLSPVWSNQPQHF.